This T cell receptor (beta chain) was retrieved from a study of shared clonotypes between healthy human individuals. Clones were read by immunoSEQ multiplex PCR, and TCRdb kept only the in-frame ones, dropping some. Of about 1.5 million clones detected, 95% to 99% appear once; the ten largest clones hold about 0.45%. Trimming left V 2 bases short and J 7 bases short, with 9 bases between. This CDR3 comprises 13 residues. CDR1 is MDHEN, CDR2 SYDVKM, per germline. The sequence derives from a man aged 25-45 years in good health. Specimen: naive CD4+ T cells sorted from blood. Subset: CD45RA+ positively selected. The chain is built from TRBV28 and TRBJ1-3; a weak D match, TRBD1 (5 bases). CDR3 region: CASSLAGVNTIYF. The DNA of the CDR3 is TGTGCCAGCAGTTTAGCGGGGGTCAACACCATATATTTT. The whole variable domain, filled in from reference TRBV28 and TRBJ1-3, reads DVKVTQSSRYLVKRTGEKVFLECVQDMDHENMFWYRQDPGLGLRLIYFSYDVKMKEKGDIPEGYSVSREKKERFSLILESASTNQTSMYLCASSLAGVNTIYFGEGSWLTVV.